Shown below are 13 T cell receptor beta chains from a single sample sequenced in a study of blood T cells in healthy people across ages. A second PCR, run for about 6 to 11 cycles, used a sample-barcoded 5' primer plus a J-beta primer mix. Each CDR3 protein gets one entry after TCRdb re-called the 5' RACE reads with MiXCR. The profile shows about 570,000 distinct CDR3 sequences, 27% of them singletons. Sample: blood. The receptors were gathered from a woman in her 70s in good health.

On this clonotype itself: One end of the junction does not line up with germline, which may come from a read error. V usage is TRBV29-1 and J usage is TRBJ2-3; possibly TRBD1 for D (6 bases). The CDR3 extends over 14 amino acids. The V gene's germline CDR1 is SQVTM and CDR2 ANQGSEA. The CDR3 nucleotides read TGCAGCTCCTCGTGGCAGGGGTTAGCAGATACGCAATATTTT. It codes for CSSSWQGLADTQYF.

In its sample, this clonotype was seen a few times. The CDR3 region has the DNA TGTGCCAGCAGTTACTCAACGGCCGGGGTTGGTGAAAAACTGTTTTTT. This sequence encodes CASSYSTAGVGEKLFF. The chain carries TRBV6-5 and TRBJ1-4; D not certain. This CDR3 has 16 residues. Per germline, CDR1 MNHEY and CDR2 SVGAGI. V dropped 0 bases and J dropped 7 bases, with 15 bases sitting between them.

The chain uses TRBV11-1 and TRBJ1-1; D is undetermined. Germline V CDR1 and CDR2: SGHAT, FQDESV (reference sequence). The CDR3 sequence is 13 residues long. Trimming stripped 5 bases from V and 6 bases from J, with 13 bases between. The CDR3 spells CASSPWTPAEAFF. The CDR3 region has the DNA TGTGCCAGCAGCCCGTGGACCCCGGCTGAAGCTTTCTTT.

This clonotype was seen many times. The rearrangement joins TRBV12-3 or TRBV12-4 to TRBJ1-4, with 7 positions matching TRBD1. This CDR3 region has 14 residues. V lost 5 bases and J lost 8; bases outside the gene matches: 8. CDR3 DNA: TGTGCCAGCAGTAACAGGGGTAGAGGGGAAAAACTGTTTTTT. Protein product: CASSNRGRGEKLFF.

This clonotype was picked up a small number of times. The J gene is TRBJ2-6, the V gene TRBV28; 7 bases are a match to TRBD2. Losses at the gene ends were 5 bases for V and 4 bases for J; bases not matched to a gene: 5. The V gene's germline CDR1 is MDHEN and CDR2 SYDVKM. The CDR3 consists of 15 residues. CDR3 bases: TGTGCCAGCAGTAACGGGGGGACCGGGGCCAACGTCCTGACTTTC. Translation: CASSNGGTGANVLTF.

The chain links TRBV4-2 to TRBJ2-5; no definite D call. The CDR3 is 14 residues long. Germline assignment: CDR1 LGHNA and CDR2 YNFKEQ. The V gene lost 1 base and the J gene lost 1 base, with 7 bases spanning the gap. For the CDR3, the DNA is TGTGCCAGCAGCCAAGTGGATAGCCAAGAGACCCAGTACTTC. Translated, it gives CASSQVDSQETQYF.

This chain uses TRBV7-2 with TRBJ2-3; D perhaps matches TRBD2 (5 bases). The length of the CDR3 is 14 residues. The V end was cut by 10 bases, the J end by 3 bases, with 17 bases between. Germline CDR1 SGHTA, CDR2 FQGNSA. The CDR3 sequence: CAISRTSPTDTQYF. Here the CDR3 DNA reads TGTGCCATCTCCCGGACTTCCCCGACAGATACGCAGTATTTT.

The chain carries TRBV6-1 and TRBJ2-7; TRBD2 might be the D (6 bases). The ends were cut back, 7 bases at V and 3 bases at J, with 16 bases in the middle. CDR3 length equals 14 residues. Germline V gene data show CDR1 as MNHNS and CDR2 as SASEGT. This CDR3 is CASTRGGSGYEQYF. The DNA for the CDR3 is TGTGCCAGCACCCGAGGAGGGAGTGGCTACGAGCAGTACTTC.

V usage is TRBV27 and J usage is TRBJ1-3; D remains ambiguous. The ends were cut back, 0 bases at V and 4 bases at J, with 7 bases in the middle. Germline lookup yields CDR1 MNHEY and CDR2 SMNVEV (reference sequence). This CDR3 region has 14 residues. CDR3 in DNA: TGTGCCAGCAGTTTATCGGGCCGCGGAAACACCATATATTTT. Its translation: CASSLSGRGNTIYF.

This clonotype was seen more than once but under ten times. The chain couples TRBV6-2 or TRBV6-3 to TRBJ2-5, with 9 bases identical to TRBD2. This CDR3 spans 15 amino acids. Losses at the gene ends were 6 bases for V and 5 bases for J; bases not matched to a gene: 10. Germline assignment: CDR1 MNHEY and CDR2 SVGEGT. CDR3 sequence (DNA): TGTGCCAGCAGCTTTTATACCGCGGGGGGGGAGACCCAGTACTTC. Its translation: CASSFYTAGGETQYF.

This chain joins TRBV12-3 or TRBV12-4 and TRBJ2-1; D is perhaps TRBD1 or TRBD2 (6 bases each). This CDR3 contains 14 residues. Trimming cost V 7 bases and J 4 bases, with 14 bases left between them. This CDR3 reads CASKGGRNYNEQFF. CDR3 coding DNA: TGTGCCAGCAAGGGGGGCAGAAATTACAATGAGCAGTTCTTC.

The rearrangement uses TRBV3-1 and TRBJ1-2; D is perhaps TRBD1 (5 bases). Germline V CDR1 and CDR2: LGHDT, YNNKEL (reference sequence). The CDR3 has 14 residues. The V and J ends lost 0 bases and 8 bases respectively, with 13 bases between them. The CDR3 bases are TGTGCCAGCAGCCAAGATCGATGGGGCAAAGGCTACACCTTC. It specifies CASSQDRWGKGYTF.

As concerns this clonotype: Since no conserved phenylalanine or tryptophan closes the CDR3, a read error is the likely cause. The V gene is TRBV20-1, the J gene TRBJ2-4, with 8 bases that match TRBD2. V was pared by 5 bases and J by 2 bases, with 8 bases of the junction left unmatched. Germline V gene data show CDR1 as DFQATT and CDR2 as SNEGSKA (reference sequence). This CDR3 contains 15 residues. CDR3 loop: CSASGGAGSKNIQYL. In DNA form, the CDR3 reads TGCAGTGCTTCCGGGGGGGCCGGATCCAAAAACATTCAGTACCTC.